These 20 T cell receptor beta chains share one sample of origin, sequenced in a study of blood T cells in healthy people across ages. A sample-barcoded 5' primer and a J-beta primer mix were used in a second PCR of roughly 6 to 12 cycles. TCRdb re-derived calls from the 5' RACE reads in MiXCR, one entry per CDR3 protein. The repertoire holds about 640,000 distinct CDR3 sequences, with about 30% as singletons. Sequencing was performed on blood. The receptors were sampled from an elderly woman in good health.

This clonotype showed up just a few times. The genes are TRBV18 and TRBJ1-2, with a possible D match to TRBD1 (6 bases). Deletions cut 3 bases from V and 1 base from J, with 12 bases between. The CDR3 is made up of 15 amino acids. Looked up from germline, CDR1 is KGHSH and CDR2 is LQKENI. CDR3 region: CASSPRTELNYGYTF. CDR3 DNA: TGTGCCAGCTCACCGAGGACAGAGCTTAACTATGGCTACACCTTC.

Comments on this clonotype: This may be a read error: a much more frequent sequence differs by one nucleotide. The chain employs TRBV20-1 and TRBJ1-2, with D possibly matching TRBD1 (6 bases). V lost 6 bases and J 4 bases, leaving 12 bases between the germline ends. The CDR3 is 12 amino acids. Germline assignment: CDR1 DFQATT and CDR2 SNEGSKA (reference sequence). This CDR3 is CSALTGSYGYTF. DNA of the CDR3: TGCAGTGCCCTAACAGGGAGCTATGGCTACACCTTC.

This clonotype was detected many times. The chain uses TRBV15 and TRBJ2-7; no definite D call. The CDR3 consists of 14 residues. Germline V gene data show CDR1 as LNHNV and CDR2 as YYDKDF (reference sequence). The germline V and J ends were trimmed by 4 bases and 5 bases, with 15 bases remaining between them. The DNA for the CDR3 is TGTGCCACCAGCACTCACCAACGGCGCGACGAGCAGTACTTC. Residues: CATSTHQRRDEQYF.

The chain recombines TRBV4-1 with TRBJ2-2; D might be TRBD1 (5 bases). Germline V gene lookup returns CDR1 MGHRA and CDR2 YSYEKL. This CDR3 has 16 amino acids. The V gene lost 0 bases and the J gene lost 0 bases, with 8 bases spanning the gap. The CDR3 DNA reads as TGCGCCAGCAGCCAAGATCAGGGCGCGAACACCGGGGAGCTGTTTTTT. Its protein is CASSQDQGANTGELFF.

The chain links TRBV6-2 or TRBV6-3 to TRBJ2-7, with 8 bases lining up with TRBD1. The CDR3 sequence is 14 residues long. CDR1 and CDR2 (germline): MNHEY, SVGEGT. V shed 4 bases, J shed 2 bases, and the junction held 4 bases outside the gene matches. Here the CDR3 reads CASSSTGAAYEQYF. In DNA form, the CDR3 reads TGTGCCAGCAGTTCGACAGGGGCGGCCTACGAGCAGTACTTC.

The rearrangement uses TRBV7-9 and TRBJ1-2; 7 positions match TRBD1. V lost 6 bases and J lost 4; bases outside the gene matches: 8. The germline gives CDR1 SEHNR, CDR2 FQNEAQ (reference sequence). The CDR3 loop spans 14 amino acids. The CDR3 DNA is TGTGCCAGCAGACTACAGGGGCAGGGCTATGGCTACACCTTC. This gives the protein CASRLQGQGYGYTF. Supplemented by reference TRBV7-9 and TRBJ1-2, the full variable domain reads DTGVSQNPRHKITKRGQNVTFRCDPISEHNRLYWYRQTLGQGPEFLTYFQNEAQLEKSRLLSDRFSAERPKGSFSTLEIQRTEQGDSAMYLCASRLQGQGYGYTFGSGTRLTVV.

The chain employs TRBV5-1 and TRBJ2-5; 13 bases are a match to TRBD2. The better agreement between TRBJ2-7 and the DNA end casts doubt on the J call. Germline V gene sequence: CDR1 SGHRS, CDR2 YFSETQ. The CDR3 has 14 amino acids. CDR3 protein: CASSPGTSGIEQYF. In DNA form, the CDR3 reads TGCGCCAGCAGCCCCGGGACTAGCGGGATCGAGCAGTACTTC.

In the case of this clonotype: A read error is possible here, since a much larger clone lies one base away. This chain uses TRBV20-1 with TRBJ2-5; D ambiguous. Germline V CDR1 and CDR2: DFQATT, SNEGSKA (reference sequence). This CDR3 has 13 amino acids. V was pared by 1 base and J by 5 bases, with 11 bases between. The CDR3 sequence is CSARGAVWETQYF. For the CDR3, the DNA is TGCAGTGCTAGAGGGGCAGTTTGGGAGACCCAGTACTTC.

This clonotype was recorded at least ten times. The rearrangement links TRBV12-3 or TRBV12-4 to TRBJ1-4; D remains ambiguous. Trimming left V 0 bases short and J 2 bases short, with 19 bases between. The CDR3 sequence is 19 residues long. For the CDR3, the DNA is TGTGCCAGCAGTTTAGCAGTAGGCGGCGTGGGATCGACTAATGAAAAACTGTTTTTT. It codes for CASSLAVGGVGSTNEKLFF.

This clonotype was found a few times. A much larger clone lies a single base off, so this may be a read error. The CDR3 reads CASGVTGGSYEQYF. CDR3 nucleotide sequence: TGTGCTAGTGGAGTCACAGGGGGCTCCTACGAGCAGTACTTC. This rearrangement joins TRBV12-5 to TRBJ2-7; the match to TRBD1 covers 8 bases. CDR3 length: 14 amino acids. After removal of 6 bases from V and 0 bases from J, the junction contained 4 bases not matched to a gene. Looked up from germline, CDR1 is LGHNT and CDR2 is FRNRAP.

The table lists this clonotype with a few counts. The genes are TRBV6-2 or TRBV6-3 and TRBJ1-1; no reliable D call. V lost 0 bases and J 4 bases, leaving 12 bases between the germline ends. This CDR3 is 15 amino acids long. Per the germline V gene, CDR1 is MNHEY and CDR2 is SVGEGT. In DNA form, the CDR3 reads TGTGCCAGCAGTTACTCGAAAGTCTACATCACTGAAGCTTTCTTT. Encoded protein: CASSYSKVYITEAFF.

The sample holds a few counts of this clonotype. The chain carries TRBV12-3 or TRBV12-4 and TRBJ2-3; 7 bases align to TRBD1. The ends lost 10 bases at V and 1 base at J; junction bases unmatched: 5. This CDR3 comprises 13 residues. In DNA form, the CDR3 reads TGTGCCACCGACACAGGGGGCACAGATACGCAGTATTTT. As protein: CATDTGGTDTQYF.

Points on this clonotype: A read error is possible here, since a much larger clone lies one base away. DNA of the CDR3: TGCGCCAGCAGCGCAGCCGGGACTAACTACAATGAGCAGTACTTC. Amino acids: CASSAAGTNYNEQYF. This chain uses TRBV5-1 with TRBJ2-1; 7 bases fit TRBD2. The J call may be faulty, since TRBJ2-7 better matches the DNA end. The CDR3 covers 15 residues. Germline V gives CDR1 SGHRS, CDR2 YFSETQ.

This clonotype was recorded many times. The gene calls are TRBV6-2 or TRBV6-3 and TRBJ1-5; perhaps TRBD1 as D (5 bases). The CDR3 contains 15 residues. V lost 5 bases and J 9 bases, leaving 20 bases between the germline ends. Germline V gene sequence: CDR1 MNHEY, CDR2 SVGEGT. CDR3 bases: TGTGCCAGCAGTCCGGTAAGAGACAGTACTACGCCCCAGCATTTT. This codes for CASSPVRDSTTPQHF.

The chain uses TRBV6-1 and TRBJ2-7; 7 bases line up with TRBD1. CDR3 length: 13 amino acids. Germline CDR1 reads MNHNS; CDR2 reads SASEGT. The J segment lost 0 bases and the V segment lost 8 bases, leaving 4 bases of the junction unmatched. This CDR3 reads CASEGQDSYEQYF. The CDR3 DNA reads as TGTGCCAGCGAAGGACAGGACTCCTACGAGCAGTACTTC.

The chain recombines TRBV5-5 with TRBJ1-2; tentatively, D is TRBD1 (6 bases). The CDR3 runs to 14 residues. CDR1 SGHKS and CDR2 YYEKEE come from the germline V gene (reference sequence). The V gene lost 5 bases and the J gene lost 8 bases, with 19 bases spanning the gap. CDR3 sequence reads: CASRADRTDRGYTF. The CDR3 region has the DNA TGTGCCAGCAGGGCGGACAGAACAGACAGGGGCTACACCTTC.

This clonotype was observed many times. The rearrangement links TRBV5-1 to TRBJ2-7; maybe TRBD2 (5 bases). Germline V CDR1 and CDR2: SGHRS, YFSETQ. The CDR3 is made up of 13 amino acids. Trimming left V 6 bases short and J 4 bases short, with 14 bases between. In nucleotides, the CDR3 is TGCGCCAGCACCAACGGACTTGGTTACGAGCAGTACTTC. Protein sequence: CASTNGLGYEQYF.

Many counts were recorded for this clonotype. The chain uses TRBV10-3 and TRBJ2-7; 7 bases line up with TRBD2. The trim removed 3 bases at V and 6 bases at J, leaving 11 bases unmatched. CDR3 length equals 15 residues. CDR1 is ENHRY, CDR2 SYGVKD, per germline. The CDR3 DNA sequence: TGTGCCATCAGTGAAGGGTTAGCGGGCGCCCTCGAGCAGTACTTC. This sequence encodes CAISEGLAGALEQYF.

The CDR3, as DNA: TGCAGTGCTGGGACTAGAGAAACCTACGAGCAGTACTTC. This gives the protein CSAGTRETYEQYF. The V and J genes are TRBV20-1 and TRBJ2-4, with 8 bases identical to TRBD2. The J call is uncertain, as TRBJ2-7 better fits the DNA end. The CDR3 is 13 residues long. Germline V gene lookup returns CDR1 DFQATT and CDR2 SNEGSKA (reference sequence).

V and J are TRBV20-1 and TRBJ1-1, with D uncertain. Between the trimmed V and J ends, which lost 1 base and 3 bases, there was a span of 9 bases. The CDR3 length is 13 residues. Germline lookup yields CDR1 DFQATT and CDR2 SNEGSKA (reference sequence). CDR3 residues: CSARVVRDTEAFF. The CDR3 DNA is TGCAGTGCTAGAGTGGTAAGAGACACTGAAGCTTTCTTT.